Each of the 27 T cell receptor beta chains below was sequenced from the same sample in a study of cytomegalovirus exposure and HLA in healthy donors. A multiplex PCR was run with 60 Vbeta primers and 13 Jbeta primers. The data were produced by immunoSEQ multiplex PCR, yet TCRdb's version contains in-frame clones alone and is incomplete. Of about 92,000 clones in the sample, over 75% were seen once. The sample consisted of PBMCs. The receptors here all came from a man aged 45 to 65 in good health and CMV-seropositive.

The rearrangement joins TRBV13 to TRBJ2-7; 9 nucleotides agree with TRBD1. Trimming cost V 5 bases and J 2 bases; bases outside gene matches: 7. Germline values: CDR1 PRHDT, CDR2 FYEKMQ (reference sequence). CDR3 size: 15 residues. The CDR3 region is CASSRRDRDAYEQYF. The CDR3, as DNA: TGTGCCAGCAGCCGCCGGGACAGGGACGCCTACGAGCAGTACTTC.

This clone occurred a few times. The sample holds other DNA sequences that translate to the same CDR3. The V and J genes are TRBV18 and TRBJ1-6; maybe TRBD1 (5 bases). V shed 3 bases and J shed 7 bases, with 7 bases lying between them. The CDR3 is made up of 13 amino acids. The germline CDR1 and CDR2 sequences are KGHSH and LQKENI. DNA for the CDR3: TGTGCCAGCTCACCCGACAGCAATTCACCCCTCCACTTT. Residues: CASSPDSNSPLHF.

This chain links TRBV7-2 with TRBJ1-2, with D possibly being TRBD1 (6 bases). V lost 5 bases, J lost 4 bases, and 14 bases lay in between. Germline loops: CDR1 SGHTA, CDR2 FQGNSA. The CDR3 covers 14 residues. CDR3 sequence: CASSPEQGSYGYTF. CDR3 in DNA: TGTGCCAGCAGCCCAGAACAGGGCTCCTATGGCTACACCTTC.

The chain is built from TRBV6-1 and TRBJ2-3; D may be TRBD1 (6 bases). Germline CDR1 is MNHNS and CDR2 is SASEGT. The CDR3 runs 12 residues. V was cut by 6 bases and J by 6 bases, with 10 bases left in between. Here the CDR3 DNA reads TGTGCCAGCAGATGGCAGGGGGATACGCAGTATTTT. It specifies CASRWQGDTQYF.

J is TRBJ2-1 and V is TRBV19, with D possibly TRBD2 on 7 matching bases. The length of the CDR3 is 14 residues. Germline CDR1 reads LNHDA; CDR2 reads SQIVND (reference sequence). Between the trimmed V and J ends, which lost 3 bases and 9 bases, there was a span of 15 bases. CDR3 sequence: CASSIIGGPSEQFF. For the CDR3, the DNA is TGTGCCAGTAGTATTATCGGGGGGCCTAGTGAGCAGTTCTTC.

The chain carries TRBV7-2 and TRBJ2-5, with D hard to call. V was pared by 6 bases and J by 5 bases, with 19 bases between. Germline CDR1 reads SGHTA; CDR2 reads FQGNSA. This CDR3 has 15 residues. CDR3 sequence reads: CASRESSWRGETQYF. For the CDR3, the DNA is TGTGCCAGCAGAGAAAGTAGCTGGCGCGGCGAGACCCAGTACTTC. Full variable domain (missing parts from reference TRBV7-2 and TRBJ2-5): GAGVSQSPSNKVTEKGKDVELRCDPISGHTALYWYRQSLGQGLEFLIYFQGNSAPDKSGLPSDRFSAERTGGSVSTLTIQRTQQEDSAVYLCASRESSWRGETQYFGPGTRLLVL.

The chain joins TRBV4-2 to TRBJ1-5; a weak D match, TRBD1 (5 bases). CDR1 and CDR2 from the germline V gene are LGHNA and YNFKEQ. Trimming took 5 bases from V and 5 from J, leaving 19 bases between them. The CDR3 has 16 residues. The CDR3 reads CASSREATAGYQPQHF. CDR3 bases: TGTGCCAGCAGCAGGGAAGCGACAGCCGGCTATCAGCCCCAGCATTTT.

The chain recombines TRBV7-9 with TRBJ2-5; D not certain. V dropped 5 bases and J dropped 5 bases, with 6 bases sitting between them. The CDR3 is 11 residues long. Germline values: CDR1 SEHNR, CDR2 FQNEAQ (reference sequence). CDR3 nucleotides: TGTGCCAGCAGCGCTGAGGAGACCCAGTACTTC. It encodes CASSAEETQYF.

This chain joins TRBV30 and TRBJ2-4, with D tentatively TRBD2 (7 bases). The V gene lost 3 bases and the J gene lost 1 base, with 16 bases spanning the gap. This CDR3 spans 16 amino acids. Germline CDR1 is GTSNPN and CDR2 is SVGIG (reference sequence). The CDR3, as DNA: TGTGCCTGGAGCGCGCGCGGGGGCCTGGCCAAAAACATTCAGTACTTC. This encodes CAWSARGGLAKNIQYF.

The CDR3 loop is CASRLDRASYEQYF. CDR3 DNA sequence: TGTGCCAGCAGGCTCGACAGGGCCTCCTACGAGCAGTACTTC. The rearrangement uses TRBV6-1 and TRBJ2-7; 7 bases line up with TRBD1. CDR3 length: 14 residues. Germline CDR1 and CDR2: MNHNS and SASEGT. The V gene end was trimmed by 6 bases and the J gene end by 0 bases; junction bases not matched to a gene: 5.

This chain uses TRBV29-1 with TRBJ2-1, with D possibly matching TRBD2 (7 bases). Looked up from germline, CDR1 is SQVTM and CDR2 is ANQGSEA. V was shortened by 4 bases and J by 8 bases, with 24 bases between the two germline ends. The CDR3 spans 16 residues. CDR3 sequence (DNA): TGCAGCGTTGGCGGGGGCGGATTGAGGGGATTCGATGAGCAGTTCTTC. This encodes CSVGGGGLRGFDEQFF.

This rearrangement joins TRBV19 to TRBJ2-4, with D perhaps TRBD2 (6 bases). Germline loops: CDR1 LNHDA, CDR2 SQIVND (reference sequence). The CDR3 is made up of 17 amino acids. Trimming cost V 4 bases and J 0 bases, with 16 bases left between them. The CDR3 loop is CASSNGGVLLAKNIQYF. The CDR3 nucleotides read TGTGCCAGTAGTAATGGAGGGGTCCTTTTAGCCAAAAACATTCAGTACTTC.

The rearrangement uses TRBV27 and TRBJ1-6; no clear D gene. Germline CDR1 MNHEY, CDR2 SMNVEV (reference sequence). The CDR3 covers 12 residues. V lost 4 bases and J lost 9, with 7 bases in between. The CDR3 nucleotides are TGTGCCAGCAGTTCCCCAGGTTCACCCCTCCACTTT. Translating gives CASSSPGSPLHF.

V and J are TRBV10-3 and TRBJ2-3; 7 bases match TRBD2. This CDR3 comprises 15 residues. The trim removed 2 bases at V and 5 bases at J, leaving 7 bases unmatched. The germline CDR1 and CDR2 sequences are ENHRY and SYGVKD. The CDR3 region is CAISEGSGVVDTQYF. The CDR3 DNA follows: TGTGCCATCAGTGAGGGGAGCGGGGTGGTAGATACGCAGTATTTT.

The chain is built from TRBV25-1 and TRBJ1-1, with D possibly matching TRBD1 (5 bases). CDR3 length: 13 residues. Trimming took 6 bases from V and 1 from J, leaving 9 bases between them. Germline CDR1 and CDR2: MGHDK and SYGVNS. CDR3 residues: CASRQTGNTEAFF. The CDR3 DNA sequence: TGTGCCAGCAGGCAAACAGGGAACACTGAAGCTTTCTTT.

This clone turned up a few times. DNA of the CDR3: TGTGCCAGCAGCTCGGGACAGAGCAATCAGCCCCAGCATTTT. Amino acids: CASSSGQSNQPQHF. The chain uses TRBV5-6 and TRBJ1-5; 7 bases are a match to TRBD1. J gave up 1 base and V 3 bases, and 1 base lay outside the gene matches. This CDR3 has 14 residues. From germline, CDR1 is SGHDT and CDR2 YYEEEE.

There are a few counts of this clone. The chain carries TRBV6-5 and TRBJ2-7, with 9 bases lining up with TRBD1. The CDR3 has 16 amino acids. V shed 0 bases, J shed 0 bases, and the junction held 3 bases outside the gene matches. Germline V gives CDR1 MNHEY, CDR2 SVGAGI. The CDR3 nucleotides are TGTGCCAGCAGTTACTCCAGGACAGGGGACTCCTACGAGCAGTACTTC. As protein: CASSYSRTGDSYEQYF.

The J gene is TRBJ1-6, the V gene TRBV6-6; D perhaps matches TRBD1 (5 bases). From germline, CDR1 is MNHNY and CDR2 SVGAGI (reference sequence). The CDR3 covers 13 residues. The ends were cut back, 5 bases at V and 14 bases at J, with 16 bases in the middle. CDR3: CASSGDGGAALHF. CDR3 sequence (DNA): TGTGCCAGCAGTGGGGACGGAGGGGCAGCCCTCCACTTT.

The chain carries TRBV7-8 and TRBJ1-1, with D possibly being TRBD1 (5 bases). Germline CDR1 and CDR2: SGHVS and FQNEAQ. V was trimmed by 2 bases and J by 4 bases, leaving 11 bases between them. CDR3 length equals 14 residues. The CDR3 nucleotides read TGTGCCAGCAGCTTAACGGACGGGGGCACTGAAGCTTTCTTT. It codes for CASSLTDGGTEAFF.

This clone has just a few counts. The chain couples TRBV27 to TRBJ1-5; no firm D call. V lost 5 bases to trimming and J lost 5 bases, with 10 bases between them. There are 13 residues in the CDR3. Germline V gives CDR1 MNHEY, CDR2 SMNVEV (reference sequence). The CDR3 sequence is CASSLTFYQPQHF. The CDR3 region has the DNA TGTGCCAGCAGTCTCACATTTTATCAGCCCCAGCATTTT.

J is TRBJ1-4 and V is TRBV7-9; 8 nucleotides agree with TRBD1. The CDR3 is 13 residues long. Germline CDR1 reads SEHNR; CDR2 reads FQNEAQ (reference sequence). Unmatched junction bases numbered 7, after V lost 6 bases and J lost 10 bases. CDR3 sequence (DNA): TGTGCCAGCAGAGCGGGACAGGATTCAAAACTGTTTTTT. Protein sequence: CASRAGQDSKLFF.

This clone was counted between two and nine times. The V gene is TRBV6-6, the J gene TRBJ1-3, with TRBD1 as a possible D gene (5 bases). Germline V gene lookup returns CDR1 MNHNY and CDR2 SVGAGI (reference sequence). This CDR3 is built from 12 residues. DNA of the CDR3: TGTGGATGGGGGGACTCTGGAAACACCATATATTTT. It specifies CGWGDSGNTIYF.

In DNA, the CDR3 is TGTGCCAGCAGCTTATATATGCAGGGGGTAGGGTATGGCTACACCTTC. Residues: CASSLYMQGVGYGYTF. The chain combines TRBV7-2 with TRBJ1-2; TRBD1 agrees at 7 bases. In germline, CDR1 is SGHTA, CDR2 FQGNSA. This CDR3 spans 16 amino acids. J lost 5 bases, V lost 2 bases, and 11 bases had no gene match.

The genes are TRBV18 and TRBJ1-3, with a weak D call TRBD1 (5 bases). This CDR3 contains 15 residues. Germline assignment: CDR1 KGHSH and CDR2 LQKENI. V was cut by 2 bases and J by 1 base, with 9 bases left in between. The CDR3 here is CASSPRTTSGNTIYF. As DNA, the CDR3 is TGTGCCAGCTCACCAAGGACAACTTCTGGAAACACCATATATTTT.

The rearrangement joins TRBV11-3 to TRBJ2-2, with D tentatively TRBD1 (6 bases). CDR3 length equals 14 residues. Germline V lookup: CDR1 SGHNT, CDR2 YENEEA. The V end lost 5 bases, the J end lost 1 base, and 8 bases lay between the germline ends. This CDR3 reads CASSKGQNTGELFF. For the CDR3, the DNA is TGTGCCAGCAGCAAGGGACAGAACACCGGGGAGCTGTTTTTT.

The gene calls are TRBV7-8 and TRBJ1-5; TRBD1 might be the D (6 bases). Per germline, CDR1 SGHVS and CDR2 FQNEAQ. V lost 5 bases, J lost 0 bases, and 17 bases lay in between. The CDR3 contains 17 residues. CDR3: CASSTQTGPISNQPQHF. The CDR3 DNA reads as TGTGCCAGCAGCACACAGACAGGTCCCATTAGCAATCAGCCCCAGCATTTT.

The CDR3 here is CAWSGETAGGAYNEQFF. DNA for the CDR3: TGTGCCTGGAGTGGGGAAACCGCTGGGGGGGCCTACAATGAGCAGTTCTTC. The chain joins TRBV30 to TRBJ2-1, with 7 bases fitting TRBD2. Germline V gene lookup returns CDR1 GTSNPN and CDR2 SVGIG (reference sequence). Losses at the gene ends were 1 base for V and 2 bases for J; bases not matched to a gene: 11. This CDR3 spans 17 amino acids.